This T cell receptor beta chain was observed in a study of CD8 T cells in ankylosing spondylitis (dated 2017 in TCRdb). Regarding the complete study: The study set out to find disease-linked TCR variants by profiling T cell receptor beta repertoires in ankylosing spondylitis patients and healthy donors. Peripheral blood was sampled, and synovial fluid was also collected from ankylosing spondylitis patients. In total, the full study cohort was made up of roughly 110 healthy donors and about two dozen ankylosing spondylitis patients. The full study reports these points: According to the report, matched synovial fluid samples from ankylosing spondylitis patients were significantly enriched for the disease-linked clones. A TCR beta motif of roughly 8 highly homologous amino acid variants appeared characteristic of blood from ankylosing spondylitis patients. A CD8+ phenotype was shown by the disease-linked clones, which were found at relatively low frequencies in peripheral blood. Some motif variants had previously been reported in the synovial fluid and blood of reactive arthritis patients, which suggests shared mechanisms of disease initiation.

Synovial fluid samples were matched to blood samples from the same ankylosing spondylitis patients. This clonotype has just one count. Which antigen it targets is not known. Per-nucleotide qualities are absent, and no much larger clonotype sits a single base away. One read alone lends weak support. TCRdb lists the instrument as Illumina HiSeq 2500. Quantitative 5'-RACE with molecular barcodes was used to prepare TCR beta libraries. Processing in the source paper ran as follows. To identify disease-linked TCR variants, a new computational method was used, one built on a probabilistic model of VDJ rearrangement. TCRdb ran its own pipeline on the public reads, namely fastp trimming at Q25 and MiXCR clone calling, and kept in-frame beta chains. Identical CDR3 proteins give one entry, which carries the most common genes and DNA. The V and J calls were determined by TCRdb, not by the authors. Present in this sample are some 140,000 distinct CDR3 sequences, roughly 8.4% of which were seen just once. The ten largest make up roughly 8% of the sample.

The CDR3 goes from the cysteine to the phenylalanine over 12 residues. Kept here is only the CDR3 DNA, which spans 36 bases and is read in frame from base 1. The junction carries 5 bases between V and J, which are trimmed by 2 bases and 4 bases respectively. Per the germline V gene, SNHLY is the CDR1 and FYNNEI is the CDR2. The chain links TRBV2 with TRBJ1-2, with an unclear D gene assignment. Sequencing was done on a sample of synovial fluid, either unsorted or a sorted T cell fraction (not recorded which). This TCR was sampled from a male donor with ankylosing spondylitis. The DNA sequence follows: TGTGCCAGCAGTGAACGGACCTATGGCTACACCTTC. This gives the protein CASSERTYGYTF.